The next 5 T cell receptor beta chains were all read from a single sample in a study of cytomegalovirus exposure and HLA in healthy donors (dated by TCRdb to between 2016 and 2019). The library was built by means of the immunoSEQ multiplex PCR assay. TCRdb holds this immuneACCESS table with in-frame rearrangements only. Some clones are missing; in checked studies, unresolved V genes explain under half, and the rest has no known cause. This sample is represented by 150,000 to 200,000 clones; approximately 86% of them were singletons. The top ten constitute about 2.2% of the sample. The sample was PBMCs. Source of these receptors: a young woman in good health and CMV-seronegative.

The J gene is TRBJ2-7, the V gene TRBV12-5; 9 bases match TRBD2. CDR1 and CDR2 (germline): LGHNT, FRNRAP. CDR3 size: 17 residues. J gave up 2 bases and V 0 bases, and 8 bases lay outside the gene matches. The CDR3 is CASGLVLRTSEPYEQYF. The CDR3 DNA sequence: TGTGCTAGTGGTTTGGTACTGAGGACTAGCGAGCCCTACGAGCAGTACTTC.

The rearrangement joins TRBV5-4 to TRBJ2-5, with 8 bases aligning to TRBD1. Looked up from germline, CDR1 is SGHNT and CDR2 is YYREEE (reference sequence). This CDR3 comprises 13 residues. Losses at the gene ends were 3 bases for V and 3 bases for J; bases not matched to a gene: 1. CDR3 region: CASSSDREETQYF. CDR3 in DNA: TGTGCCAGCAGCTCGGACAGGGAAGAGACCCAGTACTTC. The variable domain in full, completed from reference TRBV5-4 and TRBJ2-5, reads ETGVTQSPTHLIKTRGQQVTLRCSSQSGHNTVSWYQQALGQGPQFIFQYYREEENGRGNFPPRFSGLQFPNYSSELNVNALELDDSALYLCASSSDREETQYFGPGTRLLVL.

The V call is TRBV29-1, the J call TRBJ2-7; TRBD1 is a possible D gene (6 bases). This CDR3 contains 13 residues. The germline V gene has CDR1 SQVTM and CDR2 ANQGSEA. The V end lost 1 base, the J end lost 2 bases, and 9 bases lay between the germline ends. The DNA for the CDR3 is TGCAGCGTTGAAGGGGGGCCCCCCTACGAGCAGTACTTC. It yields the protein CSVEGGPPYEQYF.

The chain has TRBV4-3 and TRBJ1-5; D ambiguous. Trimming stripped 0 bases from V and 0 bases from J, with 9 bases between. Germline CDR1 is LGHNA and CDR2 is YSLEER. This CDR3 comprises 16 residues. CDR3 in DNA: TGCGCCAGCAGCCAAGATAACGGTTATAGCAATCAGCCCCAGCATTTT. This sequence encodes CASSQDNGYSNQPQHF.

This clone was detected once. The CDR3 spells CSARGLAGSHEQYF. The CDR3 DNA follows: TGCAGCGCCCGGGGACTAGCGGGATCGCACGAGCAGTACTTC. The chain is built from TRBV29-1 and TRBJ2-7, with 13 bases fitting TRBD2. V dropped 7 bases and J dropped 5; count of bases not matched to a gene: 8. Germline assignment: CDR1 SQVTM and CDR2 ANQGSEA. The CDR3 is 14 amino acids.